The next 5 T cell receptor beta chains were all read from a single sample in a study of T cells in Graves' hyperthyroidism and ophthalmopathy. Using RNA transcripts as the source, TCR beta CDR3 regions were amplified. The HTBI primer set was used in a first-round RT-PCR of the TCR CDR3. A single record per CDR3 protein comes from TCRdb applying MiXCR to the multiplex PCR reads. The repertoire has tens of thousands of distinct CDR3 sequences, around 53% of them found once; the top ten carry roughly 25%. The sequenced sample consisted of blood. The receptors derive from a woman between 40 and 50 years old with Graves' ophthalmopathy.

In its sample, this clonotype was seen many times. The CDR3 loop is CASSEAYSAAYEQYF. The CDR3 nucleotides are TGTGCCAGCAGTGAAGCTTATTCGGCGGCCTACGAGCAGTACTTC. V and J are TRBV6-1 and TRBJ2-7; D ambiguous. The CDR3 is 15 residues long. V lost 0 bases, J lost 2 bases, and 11 bases lay in between. CDR1 and CDR2 from the germline V gene are MNHNS and SASEGT.

The chain carries TRBV10-3 and TRBJ2-7; TRBD2 matches at 14 bases. The CDR3 contains 17 residues. Germline CDR1 is ENHRY and CDR2 is SYGVKD. J was trimmed by 3 bases and V by 2 bases; bases with no gene match: 6. Written as DNA, the CDR3 is TGTGCCATCAGTGAGCCACAGGGACTAGCGGGAGTCTACGAGCAGTACTTC. Translating gives CAISEPQGLAGVYEQYF.

The genes are TRBV7-2 and TRBJ2-3; 9 bases line up with TRBD2. CDR3 length equals 13 residues. CDR1 SGHTA and CDR2 FQGNSA come from the germline V gene. Trimming at V came to 4 bases and at J to 4 bases, leaving 0 bases not matched to a gene. This CDR3 reads CASSSSGADTQYF. The CDR3 DNA follows: TGTGCCAGCAGCTCTAGCGGGGCAGATACGCAGTATTTT.

About this clonotype itself: This CDR3 fails to terminate in the conserved phenylalanine or tryptophan, so it likely reflects a read error. V and J are TRBV5-4 and TRBJ2-7; 8 nucleotides match TRBD2. The DNA end favors TRBJ2-1, so the J call may be wrong. CDR1 is SGHNT, CDR2 YYREEE, per germline (reference sequence). The CDR3 is 14 amino acids. CDR3 nucleotide sequence: TGTGCCAGCAGCTTGGTTAGCGGGGCAAAGGAGCAGTTCTGC. As protein: CASSLVSGAKEQFC.

The V gene is TRBV5-1, the J gene TRBJ2-1; 8 positions match TRBD2. The length of the CDR3 is 17 residues. Germline-derived CDR1 and CDR2 are SGHRS and YFSETQ. After removal of 3 bases from V and 12 bases from J, the junction contained 20 bases not matched to a gene. CDR3 amino acids: CASSSGTRGTITDTQFF. CDR3 nucleotide sequence: TGCGCCAGCAGCTCTGGGACTAGAGGGACCATCACAGATACGCAGTTCTTC. The full variable domain, rest sourced from reference TRBV5-1 and TRBJ2-1, is KAGVTQTPRYLIKTRGQQVTLSCSPISGHRSVSWYQQTPGQGLQFLFEYFSETQRNKGNFPGRFSGRQFSNSRSEMNVSTLELGDSALYLCASSSGTRGTITDTQFFGPGTRLTVL.